This T cell receptor beta chain appears in the sequencing data of a study of blood T cell repertoires in COVID-19. As for the study in general: COVID-19 samples, acute and convalescent, were from the United States, Italy and Spain. From T cells, B-cell-depleted T cells, or PBMCs came the material, which was cDNA or gDNA.

J gave up 3 bases and V 5 bases, and 6 bases lay outside the gene matches. This CDR3 has 15 amino acids. Looked up from germline, CDR1 is SGHAT and CDR2 is FQDESV (reference sequence). Original handling: Amplification of reference gene primers was used by the study to estimate nucleated cell counts. The method was immunoSEQ multiplex PCR; TCRdb's version includes in-frame clones alone and lacks a portion of them. V, J and clone size are those of that table, while D and trimming were read from the DNA. Of some 45,000 clones in the sample, about four fifths were seen once. This sequence was found in a human donor in a cohort sampled during active COVID-19. V and J are TRBV11-1 and TRBJ2-3; 9 bases fit TRBD1. The specimen was peripheral blood. Written as DNA, the CDR3 is TGTGCCAGCAGCGTCACAGGGGGCGCGACAGATACGCAGTATTTT. Its translation: CASSVTGGATDTQYF.